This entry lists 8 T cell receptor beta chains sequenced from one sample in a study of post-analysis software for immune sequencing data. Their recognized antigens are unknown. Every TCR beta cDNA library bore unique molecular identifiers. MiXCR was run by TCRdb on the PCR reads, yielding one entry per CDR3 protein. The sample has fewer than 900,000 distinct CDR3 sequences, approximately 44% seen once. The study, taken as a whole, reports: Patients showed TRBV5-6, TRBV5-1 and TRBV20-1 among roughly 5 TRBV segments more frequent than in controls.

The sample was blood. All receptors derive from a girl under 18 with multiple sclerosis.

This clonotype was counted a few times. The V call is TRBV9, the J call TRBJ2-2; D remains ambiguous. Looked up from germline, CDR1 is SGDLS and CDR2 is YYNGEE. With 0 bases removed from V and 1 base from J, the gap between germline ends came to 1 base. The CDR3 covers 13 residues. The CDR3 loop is CASSVGNTGELFF. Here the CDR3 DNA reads TGTGCCAGCAGCGTAGGGAACACCGGGGAGCTGTTTTTT.

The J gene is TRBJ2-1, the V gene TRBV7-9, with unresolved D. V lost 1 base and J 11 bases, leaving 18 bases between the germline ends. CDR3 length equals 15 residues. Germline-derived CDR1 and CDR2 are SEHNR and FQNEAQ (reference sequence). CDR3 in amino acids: CASSLGSKGHDKQFF. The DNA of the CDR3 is TGTGCCAGCAGCTTAGGGTCCAAAGGGCACGATAAGCAGTTCTTC.

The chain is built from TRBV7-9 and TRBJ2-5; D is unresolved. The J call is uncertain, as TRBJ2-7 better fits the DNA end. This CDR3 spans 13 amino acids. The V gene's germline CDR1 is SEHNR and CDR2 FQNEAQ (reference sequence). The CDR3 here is CASSQGLLYEQYF. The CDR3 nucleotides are TGTGCCAGCAGCCAAGGGCTTCTCTACGAGCAGTACTTC.

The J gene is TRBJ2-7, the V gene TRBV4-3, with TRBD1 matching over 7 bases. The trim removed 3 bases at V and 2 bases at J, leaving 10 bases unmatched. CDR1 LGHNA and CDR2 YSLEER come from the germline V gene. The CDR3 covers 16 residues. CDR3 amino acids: CASSQDATGRAYEQYF. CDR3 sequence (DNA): TGCGCCAGCAGCCAGGACGCGACAGGGCGAGCCTACGAGCAGTACTTC.

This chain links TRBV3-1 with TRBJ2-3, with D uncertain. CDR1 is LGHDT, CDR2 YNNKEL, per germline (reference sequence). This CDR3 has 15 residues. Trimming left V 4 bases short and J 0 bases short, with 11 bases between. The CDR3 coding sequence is TGTGCCAGCAGCCGACGGGCCTCCAGCACAGATACGCAGTATTTT. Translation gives CASSRRASSTDTQYF.

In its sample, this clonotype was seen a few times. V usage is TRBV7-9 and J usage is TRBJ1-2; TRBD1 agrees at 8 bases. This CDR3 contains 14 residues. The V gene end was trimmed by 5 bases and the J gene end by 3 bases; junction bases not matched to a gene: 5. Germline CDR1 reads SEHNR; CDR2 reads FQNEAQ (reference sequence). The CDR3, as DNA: TGTGCCAGCAGCGGACAGGGACTATACTATGGCTACACCTTC. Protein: CASSGQGLYYGYTF.

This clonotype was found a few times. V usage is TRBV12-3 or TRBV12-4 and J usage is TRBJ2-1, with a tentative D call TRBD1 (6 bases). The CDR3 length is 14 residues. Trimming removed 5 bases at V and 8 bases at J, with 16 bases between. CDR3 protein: CASSAGVSGDEQFF. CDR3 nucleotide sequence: TGTGCCAGCAGTGCAGGGGTATCGGGCGATGAGCAGTTCTTC.

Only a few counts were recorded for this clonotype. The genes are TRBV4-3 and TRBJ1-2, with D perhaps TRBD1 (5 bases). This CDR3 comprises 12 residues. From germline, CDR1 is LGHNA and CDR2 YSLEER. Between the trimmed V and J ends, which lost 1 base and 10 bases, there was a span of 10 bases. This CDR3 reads CASSQGLRDYTF. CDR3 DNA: TGCGCCAGCAGCCAAGGACTCAGGGACTACACCTTC.